The present T cell receptor (beta chain) was sequenced within a study of T cells in women clearing cervical HPV infection. To note about this clone: Antigen specificity is unknown. The read ends 3 residues shy of where the CDR3 ends; the end is completed using the germline J gene.

Germline lookup yields CDR1 SGHRS and CDR2 YFSETQ. The V gene lost 5 bases and the J gene lost 4 bases, with 24 bases spanning the gap. The CDR3 covers 18 residues. Findings of the study overall: TRBV6-7 relative abundance averaged about 0.11% in cases and 0.15% to 0.2% in controls. Each sample's T-cell count was unknown, possibly confounding richness.

Measured with immunoSEQ multiplex PCR; TCRdb has only the in-frame clones, and not every one. The sample totals tens of thousands of clones. The chain employs TRBV5-1 and TRBJ2-2; D possibly corresponds to TRBD2 (6 bases). The sequence was obtained from a woman between 18 and 70 years old with a cervical HPV16 infection that either progressed to CIN3+ or cleared (not recorded which). Source material: blood buffy coat. CDR3 DNA, as far as it was read: TGCGCCAGCAGGCTCCCTATTGACCGGGGGACGAGCACCGGGGAG. This codes for CASRLPIDRGTSTGE. The entire CDR3 reads CASRLPIDRGTSTGELFF.